The entry below gives a single T cell receptor (beta chain) sequence along with its context. The antigen is not known. These data originate in a study of Tregs in tolerant kidney transplant recipients. Study conclusions and caveats: No direct test of biological reproducibility was done here.

Germline values: CDR1 SGHVS, CDR2 FNYEAQ. This CDR3 spans 16 amino acids. Trimming took 5 bases from V and 3 from J, leaving 20 bases between them. The protocol was immunoSEQ multiplex PCR, while the TCRdb copy is restricted to in-frame clones and leaves out a portion. This table holds around 50,000 clones, 80% to 90% found once. The chain uses TRBV7-6 and TRBJ2-7; weak D call: TRBD2 (6 bases). Sequencing input: CD4+ T cells from blood. This TCR came from a human donor in good health. The CDR3 DNA sequence: TGTGCCAGCAGCCCAACACCCCCACCGGAGGGCTACGAGCAGTACTTC. Translation: CASSPTPPPEGYEQYF.